This is a list of T cell receptor beta chains from one sample in a study of blood T cell repertoires in COVID-19. Sequencing used immunoSEQ multiplex PCR; TCRdb keeps in-frame clones, though not all of them. The repertoire holds roughly 65,000 clones, with 86% as singletons. The sequencing sample was made of peripheral blood. The receptors here all came from a man in his fifties with acute or convalescent COVID-19. The CDR3 runs from the conserved cysteine through the conserved F or W. A D gene is named only where the DNA matches it firmly. Clone size is stated in some rows and not others, as once, few, many or a class when expanded.

CDR3 protein | CDR3 DNA | V gene | D gene | J gene | clone size
CASSYRGSHEKLFF | TGTGCCAGCAGTTATCGGGGAAGTCATGAAAAACTGTTTTTT | TRBV6-5 | - | TRBJ1-4 | -
CASSLKTGTGGIQPQHF | TGTGCCAGCAGCTTAAAGACAGGGACAGGGGGTATTCAGCCCCAGCATTTT | TRBV7-3 | TRBD1 | TRBJ1-5 | -
CSASEGIAFF | TGCAGTGCTAGTGAGGGCATAGCTTTCTTT | TRBV20-1 | - | TRBJ1-1 | -
CASSGGADNEQFF | TGTGCCAGTAGCGGGGGAGCCGACAATGAGCAGTTCTTC | TRBV2 | TRBD2 | TRBJ2-1 | -
CATSRDLAGGLSGNTIYF | TGTGCCACCAGCAGAGATCTGGCAGGGGGACTTAGTGGAAACACCATATATTTT | TRBV15 | TRBD1 | TRBJ1-3 | -
CASSRDTLSNQPQHF | TGTGCCAGTAGTAGGGACACTCTTAGCAATCAGCCCCAGCATTTT | TRBV19 | - | TRBJ1-5 | -
CASLNSGRGLNEQFF | TGTGCCAGCCTAAATAGCGGGAGAGGATTGAATGAGCAGTTCTTC | TRBV2 | TRBD2 | TRBJ2-1 | -
CASSQYDSTGNTIYF | TGCGCCAGCAGCCAATACGACAGCACTGGAAACACCATATATTTT | TRBV4-1 | - | TRBJ1-3 | -
CSVEQGTTNYEQYF | TGCAGCGTTGAGCAGGGGACGACCAACTACGAGCAGTACTTC | TRBV29-1 | - | TRBJ2-7 | -
CASSSGTGGGQPQHF | TGTGCCAGCAGTTCCGGGACAGGGGGGGGTCAGCCCCAGCATTTT | TRBV5-6 | TRBD1 | TRBJ1-5 | once
CASNLRDSEQYF | TGTGCCAGCAACTTACGGGACAGCGAGCAGTACTTC | TRBV11-1 | TRBD1 | TRBJ2-7 | -
CASSGGTVNQPQHF | TGTGCCAGCAGTGGGGGGACAGTCAATCAGCCCCAGCATTTT | TRBV2 | TRBD1 | TRBJ1-5 | -
CASSYRRGQGSSYNEQFF | TGTGCCAGCAGTTACCGTCGCGGACAGGGGAGCTCCTACAATGAGCAGTTCTTC | TRBV6-2/TRBV6-3 | TRBD1 | TRBJ2-1 | once
CASSVEGQGVNPYGYTF | TGTGCCAGCAGCGTAGAGGGACAGGGGGTGAACCCCTATGGCTACACCTTC | TRBV9 | TRBD1 | TRBJ1-2 | few
CSAEPPRESEQFF | TGCAGCGCTGAGCCCCCGAGAGAGAGTGAGCAGTTCTTC | TRBV29-1 | - | TRBJ2-1 | -
CASGPGHSQVRYWYF | TGTGCCAGCGGCCCGGGACATTCACAAGTTCGATATTGGTACTTC | TRBV6-5 | - | TRBJ2-7 | -
CASSYLRYEQYF | TGTGCCAGCAGTTACCTACGGTACGAGCAGTACTTC | TRBV28 | - | TRBJ2-7 | -
CASSSLSGVSYNEQFF | TGTGCCAGCAGCTCGTTATCAGGGGTATCCTACAATGAGCAGTTCTTC | TRBV7-3 | - | TRBJ2-1 | -
CASSMGALSYNEQFF | TGTGCCAGTAGCATGGGGGCCCTCTCCTACAATGAGCAGTTCTTC | TRBV19 | - | TRBJ2-1 | -
CASSIGLAGTYEQYF | TGTGCCAGTAGTATTGGTCTAGCGGGTACCTACGAGCAGTACTTC | TRBV19 | TRBD2 | TRBJ2-7 | -
CASGDGGLETQYF | TGTGCCAGCGGTGATGGGGGGTTGGAGACCCAGTACTTC | TRBV12-3/TRBV12-4 | - | TRBJ2-5 | few
CASSGGGASGANVLTF | TGCGCCAGCAGCGGGGGAGGCGCCTCTGGGGCCAACGTCCTGACTTTC | TRBV5-1 | - | TRBJ2-6 | -
CAWSALASSYNEQFF | TGTGCCTGGAGTGCACTAGCCAGCTCCTACAATGAGCAGTTCTTC | TRBV30 | - | TRBJ2-1 | -
CASSSDAGEGTEAFF | TGTGCCAGCAGCTCGGACGCCGGGGAAGGCACTGAAGCTTTCTTT | TRBV7-9 | - | TRBJ1-1 | -
CASSLGSWAPAFF | TGTGCCAGCAGTTTGGGCTCTTGGGCCCCTGCTTTCTTT | TRBV28 | - | TRBJ1-1 | -
CASSLGPGANYGYTF | TGTGCCAGCAGCTTAGGGCCAGGGGCTAACTATGGCTACACCTTC | TRBV7-9 | - | TRBJ1-2 | once
CAWSGWFSSYEQYF | TGTGCCTGGAGTGGTTGGTTCAGCTCCTACGAGCAGTACTTC | TRBV30 | - | TRBJ2-7 | -
CAISEPGVAYEQYF | TGTGCCATCAGTGAGCCCGGGGTGGCCTACGAGCAGTACTTC | TRBV10-3 | - | TRBJ2-7 | -
CSVEQGARDTIYF | TGCAGCGTTGAACAGGGGGCCCGGGACACCATATATTTT | TRBV29-1 | TRBD1 | TRBJ1-3 | -
CASSPETSGGTRYNEQFF | TGTGCCAGCAGCCCGGAAACTAGCGGGGGAACGAGATACAATGAGCAGTTCTTC | TRBV3-1/TRBV3-2 | TRBD2 | TRBJ2-1 | -
CASSRQGALGQPQHF | TGTGCCAGCAGCCGCCAGGGGGCTTTGGGGCAGCCCCAGCATTTT | TRBV7-9 | TRBD1 | TRBJ1-5 | -
CAISTKGPDNPEQFF | TGTGCCATCAGTACAAAAGGTCCGGACAATCCTGAGCAGTTCTTC | TRBV10-3 | - | TRBJ2-1 | -
CASSVIAGGEEQYF | TGTGCCAGCAGCGTGATAGCGGGGGGAGAGGAGCAGTACTTC | TRBV7-9 | TRBD2 | TRBJ2-7 | -
CASSFGGYGYTF | TGTGCCAGCAGTTTCGGAGGCTATGGCTACACCTTC | TRBV28 | - | TRBJ1-2 | -
CASSPRDRVSNQPQHF | TGTGCCAGCAGCCCCCGGGACAGGGTAAGCAATCAGCCCCAGCATTTT | TRBV7-8 | TRBD1 | TRBJ1-5 | -
CASRMFGQGAYNEQFF | TGTGCCAGTAGGATGTTCGGACAGGGGGCATACAATGAGCAGTTCTTC | TRBV19 | TRBD1 | TRBJ2-1 | -
CSASKGQTEAFF | TGCAGTGCTAGTAAGGGGCAAACTGAAGCTTTCTTT | TRBV20-1 | - | TRBJ1-1 | -
CASSPSRFYRDRGQPQHF | TGTGCCAGCAGTCCATCCCGATTCTACCGGGACAGGGGTCAGCCCCAGCATTTT | TRBV28 | TRBD1 | TRBJ1-5 | -
CASSETGSGEKLFF | TGTGCCAGTAGTGAAACAGGGTCGGGCGAAAAACTGTTTTTT | TRBV19 | - | TRBJ1-4 | -
CASRDRGGNTEAFF | TGTGCCAGCCGGGACAGGGGCGGGAACACTGAAGCTTTCTTT | TRBV2 | TRBD1 | TRBJ1-1 | -
CASSPRGGEGNSPLHF | TGTGCCAGCAGTCCACGTGGGGGCGAGGGTAATTCACCCCTCCACTTT | TRBV7-2 | - | TRBJ1-6 | -
CASSVGTDNSPLHF | TGTGCCAGCAGCGTAGGGACAGATAATTCACCCCTCCACTTT | TRBV9 | - | TRBJ1-6 | -
CASANSQWSSYEQYF | TGTGCCAGCGCGAACTCCCAGTGGAGCTCCTACGAGCAGTACTTC | TRBV11-3 | - | TRBJ2-7 | -
CASSLEGTGFYEQYF | TGCGCCAGCAGCTTGGAAGGGACAGGGTTCTACGAGCAGTACTTC | TRBV5-1 | TRBD1 | TRBJ2-7 | -
CASSSPIARYGYTF | TGTGCCAGCAGCTCCCCTATCGCGCGCTATGGCTACACCTTC | TRBV11-2 | - | TRBJ1-2 | few